This TCR beta chain was sequenced for a study of T cell changes during pregnancy in multiple sclerosis. Trimming took off 0 bases at V and 4 bases at J, with 10 bases between the two ends. The germline V gene has CDR1 ENHRY and CDR2 SYGVKD. The CDR3 loop spans 15 amino acids. Profiling relied on immunoSEQ multiplex PCR, and the TCRdb table lists in-frame clones only, not all of them. The sample shows nearly 45,000 clones, about 95% of them seen only once. The V and J genes are TRBV10-3 and TRBJ2-1; D possibly corresponds to TRBD2 (6 bases). The sequence came from a female donor with multiple sclerosis, enrolled in a pregnancy study. The sample consisted of peripheral blood, taken in the second trimester of pregnancy. CDR3 sequence (DNA): TGTGCCATCAGTGAGTCAGGGACTGAATACAATGAGCAGTTCTTC. As protein: CAISESGTEYNEQFF.